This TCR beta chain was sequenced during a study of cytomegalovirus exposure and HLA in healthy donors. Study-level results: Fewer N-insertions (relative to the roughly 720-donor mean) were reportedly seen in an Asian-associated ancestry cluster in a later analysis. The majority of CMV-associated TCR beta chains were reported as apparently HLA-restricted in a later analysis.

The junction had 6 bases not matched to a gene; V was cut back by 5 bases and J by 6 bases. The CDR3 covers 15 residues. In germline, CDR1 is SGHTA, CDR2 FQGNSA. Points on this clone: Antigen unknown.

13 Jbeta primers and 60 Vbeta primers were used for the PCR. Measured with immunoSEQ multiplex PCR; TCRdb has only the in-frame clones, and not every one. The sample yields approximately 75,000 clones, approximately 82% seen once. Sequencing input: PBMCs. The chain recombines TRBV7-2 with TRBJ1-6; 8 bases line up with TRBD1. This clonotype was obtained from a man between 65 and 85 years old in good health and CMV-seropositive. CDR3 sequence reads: CASSTSGQGNSPLHF. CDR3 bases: TGTGCCAGCAGCACCTCCGGACAGGGTAATTCACCCCTCCACTTT. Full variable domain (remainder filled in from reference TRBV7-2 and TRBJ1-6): GAGVSQSPSNKVTEKGKDVELRCDPISGHTALYWYRQSLGQGLEFLIYFQGNSAPDKSGLPSDRFSAERTGGSVSTLTIQRTQQEDSAVYLCASSTSGQGNSPLHFGNGTRLTVT.